Following are 2 T cell receptor beta chains from one sample sequenced in a study of cytomegalovirus exposure and HLA in healthy donors. PCR amplification relied on 60 Vbeta primers (plus 13 Jbeta primers). The assay was immunoSEQ multiplex PCR, and TCRdb's table has in-frame clones only and misses some. The data hold about 160,000 clones, with roughly 80% observed a single time. The sequenced material came from PBMCs. These TCRs come from a woman in her thirties in good health and CMV-seropositive.

This clone was observed a few times. The chain has TRBV18 and TRBJ1-6, with a tentative D call TRBD1 (6 bases). Germline CDR1 is KGHSH and CDR2 is LQKENI. Trimming cost V 6 bases and J 7 bases, with 13 bases left between them. This CDR3 is built from 14 residues. Written as DNA, the CDR3 is TGTGCCAGCTCCTCCGGACAGTTCAATTCACCCCTCCACTTT. This gives the protein CASSSGQFNSPLHF.

This clone was detected only a few times. CDR3 sequence (DNA): TGTGCCAGCAGCCTCAATCTAGGCACAGATACGCAGTATTTT. This translates into CASSLNLGTDTQYF. This chain connects TRBV7-9 to TRBJ2-3; no clear D. The CDR3 runs 14 residues. Trimming removed 5 bases from V and 1 base from J, with 10 bases in between. CDR1 is SEHNR, CDR2 FQNEAQ, per germline (reference sequence).